Listed here are 27 T cell receptor beta chains from one sample, sequenced in a study of blood T cell repertoires in COVID-19. Produced via immunoSEQ multiplex PCR; TCRdb's table is partial and in-frame only. The sample contains approximately 200,000 clones, 70% to 90% of which appear only once. Sequencing was done on a sample of PBMCs or T cells enriched from blood (not recorded which). The source of these receptors is a man aged 25 to 45 who had recovered from COVID-19.

V gene TRBV24-1 combines with J gene TRBJ2-3; 7 nucleotides line up with TRBD2. J was trimmed by 6 bases and V by 7 bases; bases with no gene match: 6. Germline CDR1 and CDR2: KGHDR and SFDVKD. CDR3 length: 13 amino acids. The CDR3 coding sequence is TGTGCCACCAGAGGGAGGGCGACGGATACGCAGTATTTT. Protein product: CATRGRATDTQYF.

The chain is built from TRBV2 and TRBJ2-1; possibly TRBD1 for D (5 bases). The CDR3 contains 13 residues. Germline V CDR1 and CDR2: SNHLY, FYNNEI. V lost 7 bases and J lost 2, with 9 bases in between. The CDR3 here is CASNRLAYNEQFF. The DNA of the CDR3 is TGTGCCAGCAACAGGTTAGCCTACAATGAGCAGTTCTTC.

The chain combines TRBV6-6 with TRBJ2-7, with a tentative D call TRBD1 (6 bases). This CDR3 has 14 residues. The germline V gene encodes CDR1 MNHNY and CDR2 SVGAGI (reference sequence). V lost 2 bases and J lost 3, with 11 bases in between. CDR3 coding DNA: TGTGCCAGCAGTTACAGGGGGTTTGGCTACGAGCAGTACTTC. Its protein product is CASSYRGFGYEQYF.

The V and J genes are TRBV30 and TRBJ2-3; 9 positions match TRBD2. Per the germline V gene, CDR1 is GTSNPN and CDR2 is SVGIG (reference sequence). This CDR3 has 15 residues. V dropped 4 bases and J dropped 4; count of bases not matched to a gene: 9. The CDR3 reads CAWTGREGRADTQYF. Written as DNA, the CDR3 is TGTGCCTGGACGGGGCGGGAGGGTAGAGCAGATACGCAGTATTTT.

The chain employs TRBV3-1 (or the pseudogene TRBV3-2) and TRBJ1-2, with TRBD1 matching 9 bases. The CDR3 loop spans 20 amino acids. J was trimmed by 7 bases and V by 1 base; bases with no gene match: 22. The germline gives CDR1 LGHDT, CDR2 YNNKEL (reference sequence). The CDR3 is CASSQACSPDRGCVSSGYTF. DNA for the CDR3: TGTGCCAGCAGCCAAGCTTGTTCCCCGGACAGGGGTTGTGTGTCTTCTGGCTACACCTTC.

This sequence joins TRBV21-1 and TRBJ2-7; TRBD2 reflects the table's D call only, with no check against the DNA. TRBV21-1 is noted as a pseudogene. This CDR3 is built from 14 residues. CDR3 nucleotide sequence: TGTGCCAGCAGCAAAAGGTCGGGTCGCCACGAGCAGTACTTC. Translating gives CASSKRSGRHEQYF.

This chain uses TRBV7-9 with TRBJ1-1; TRBD1 matches 8 bases. Trimming removed 5 bases from V and 2 bases from J; junction bases left unmatched: 4. Germline assignment: CDR1 SEHNR and CDR2 FQNEAQ (reference sequence). The CDR3 consists of 14 residues. The CDR3 nucleotides are TGTGCCAGCAGCGTGGGACAGGTTAACACTGAAGCTTTCTTT. Protein product: CASSVGQVNTEAFF.

Only one count was recorded for this clone. The chain employs TRBV5-5 and TRBJ2-5, with D maybe TRBD1 (5 bases). V lost 4 bases and J 0 bases, leaving 10 bases between the germline ends. This CDR3 spans 14 amino acids. Per the germline V gene, CDR1 is SGHKS and CDR2 is YYEKEE (reference sequence). CDR3 sequence reads: CASSGAVNQETQYF. The CDR3 DNA is TGTGCCAGCAGCGGGGCGGTGAACCAAGAGACCCAGTACTTC.

This chain joins TRBV21-1 and TRBJ1-3; no DNA check was done on the table's D call, TRBD1. TRBV21-1 is a known pseudogene. This CDR3 is built from 15 residues. CDR3 region: CASRKKTGERNTIYF. CDR3 DNA: TGTGCCAGCAGGAAAAAAACAGGGGAGAGAAACACCATATATTTT.

V usage is TRBV5-1 and J usage is TRBJ2-3, with D perhaps matching TRBD1 (6 bases). This CDR3 spans 13 amino acids. The V end lost 8 bases, the J end lost 1 base, and 11 bases lay between the germline ends. Germline assignment: CDR1 SGHRS and CDR2 YFSETQ. The CDR3 is CASTRTGTDTQYF. CDR3 coding DNA: TGCGCCAGTACTAGGACAGGCACAGATACGCAGTATTTT.

This clone occurred once. This chain links TRBV4-1 with TRBJ2-7; 8 bases fit TRBD2. The CDR3 runs 16 residues. Germline lookup yields CDR1 MGHRA and CDR2 YSYEKL. The V and J ends lost 1 base and 2 bases, in that order; junction bases with no gene match: 7. CDR3 DNA sequence: TGCGCCAGCAGCCAAGTCCCCGCGGGGGGAGCCTACGAGCAGTACTTC. Translated, it gives CASSQVPAGGAYEQYF.

This rearrangement joins TRBV4-3 to TRBJ2-2, with 8 bases lining up with TRBD1. J gave up 4 bases and V 2 bases, and 6 bases lay outside the gene matches. This CDR3 spans 16 amino acids. Germline V gene lookup returns CDR1 LGHNA and CDR2 YSLEER. This CDR3 reads CASSQIPDRVTGELFF. The CDR3 nucleotides read TGCGCCAGCAGCCAAATCCCGGACAGGGTCACCGGGGAGCTGTTTTTT.

This chain uses TRBV28 with TRBJ1-6; D is perhaps TRBD1 (5 bases). This CDR3 has 14 residues. Germline V gene data show CDR1 as MDHEN and CDR2 as SYDVKM. The ends were cut back, 10 bases at V and 6 bases at J, with 16 bases in the middle. CDR3 in DNA: TGTGCCACCGAACGGGACTCCCTTAATTCACCCCTCCACTTT. Translated: CATERDSLNSPLHF.

This clone occurred once. The rearrangement uses TRBV5-5 and TRBJ1-6; possibly TRBD1 for D (6 bases). Germline V lookup: CDR1 SGHKS, CDR2 YYEKEE (reference sequence). CDR3 length: 14 residues. V lost 4 bases and J 13 bases, leaving 18 bases between the germline ends. DNA for the CDR3: TGTGCCAGCAGCACGATACAGGGCCCCCAGCCCCTCCACTTT. Translation gives CASSTIQGPQPLHF.

The chain recombines TRBV5-6 with TRBJ2-1, with D tentatively TRBD2 (5 bases). Germline V CDR1 and CDR2: SGHDT, YYEEEE. Trimming removed 0 bases from V and 2 bases from J, with 9 bases in between. CDR3 length equals 15 residues. The CDR3 DNA reads as TGTGCCAGCAGCTTGGGGAGGACGCCCTACAATGAGCAGTTCTTC. The encoded protein is CASSLGRTPYNEQFF.

The chain couples TRBV5-1 to TRBJ2-1; 10 bases match TRBD2. CDR1 and CDR2 (germline): SGHRS, YFSETQ. After removal of 6 bases from V and 2 bases from J, the junction contained 5 bases not matched to a gene. The CDR3 contains 15 residues. The CDR3 DNA sequence: TGCGCCAGCAAGGATAGCGGGGGGCCCTACAATGAGCAGTTCTTC. Residues: CASKDSGGPYNEQFF. The whole variable domain, filled in from reference TRBV5-1 and TRBJ2-1, reads KAGVTQTPRYLIKTRGQQVTLSCSPISGHRSVSWYQQTPGQGLQFLFEYFSETQRNKGNFPGRFSGRQFSNSRSEMNVSTLELGDSALYLCASKDSGGPYNEQFFGPGTRLTVL.

This chain joins TRBV9 and TRBJ2-1; 12 bases align to TRBD2. With V trimmed by 6 bases and J by 6 bases, 13 bases remained unmatched. The CDR3 runs 17 residues. Germline loops: CDR1 SGDLS, CDR2 YYNGEE. The CDR3 spells CASTRVASGRALNEQFF. The DNA for the CDR3 is TGTGCCAGCACCCGAGTGGCTAGCGGGAGGGCCCTCAATGAGCAGTTCTTC.

V gene TRBV10-3 combines with J gene TRBJ2-3; TRBD1 matches at 7 bases. Germline loops: CDR1 ENHRY, CDR2 SYGVKD. There are 15 residues in the CDR3. J gave up 0 bases and V 7 bases, and 7 bases lay outside the gene matches. CDR3 sequence reads: CAITSGGTSTDTQYF. Written as DNA, the CDR3 is TGTGCCATCACCTCAGGGGGTACTAGCACAGATACGCAGTATTTT.

The chain joins TRBV3-1 (or the pseudogene TRBV3-2) to TRBJ2-4; a possible D gene is TRBD1 (6 bases). This CDR3 contains 17 residues. Trimming pared 1 base from V and 9 bases from J, leaving 22 bases between. CDR1 and CDR2 from the germline V gene are LGHDT and YNNKEL (reference sequence). CDR3 region: CASSQVGPGYRVGIQYF. CDR3 nucleotide sequence: TGTGCCAGCAGCCAAGTTGGCCCGGGCTACAGGGTTGGCATTCAGTACTTC.

CDR3 sequence reads: CAISGSPTSGLYNEQFF. The CDR3 nucleotides are TGTGCCATCAGTGGATCCCCGACTAGCGGATTATACAATGAGCAGTTCTTC. The chain employs TRBV10-3 and TRBJ2-1; 9 positions match TRBD2. This CDR3 is built from 17 residues. V was pared by 4 bases and J by 4 bases, with 11 bases of the junction left unmatched. Germline V lookup: CDR1 ENHRY, CDR2 SYGVKD.

V is TRBV27 and J is TRBJ1-1; D is possibly TRBD1 (5 bases). The CDR3 runs 12 residues. The V end lost 6 bases, the J end lost 5 bases, and 10 bases lay between the germline ends. In germline, CDR1 is MNHEY, CDR2 SMNVEV (reference sequence). CDR3 in DNA: TGTGCCAGCAGCCAAGGGGAAACTGAAGCTTTCTTT. Translated, it gives CASSQGETEAFF.

CDR3 DNA sequence: TGCGCCAGCAGCTTGAGGTCGGCAGGGGTTTTGGAGACCGGGGAGCTGTTTTTT. It codes for CASSLRSAGVLETGELFF. The J gene is TRBJ2-2, the V gene TRBV5-1, with D maybe TRBD1 (6 bases). This CDR3 has 18 amino acids. Per germline, CDR1 SGHRS and CDR2 YFSETQ. Trimming pared 1 base from V and 5 bases from J, leaving 21 bases between.

The CDR3 DNA reads TGTGCCTGGAGCGATCAGGGGGCCCGCGGCTACACCTTC. This gives the protein CAWSDQGARGYTF. V and J are TRBV30 and TRBJ1-2, with TRBD1 matching 8 bases. The CDR3 has 13 amino acids. The germline V gene encodes CDR1 GTSNPN and CDR2 SVGIG (reference sequence). The V segment lost 3 bases and the J segment 8 bases; nucleotides outside the gene matches: 8.

The V and J genes are TRBV5-1 and TRBJ2-7, with 9 bases fitting TRBD2. Unmatched junction bases numbered 3, after V lost 2 bases and J lost 0 bases. The CDR3 consists of 15 residues. In germline, CDR1 is SGHRS, CDR2 YFSETQ. The CDR3 DNA is TGCGCCAGCAGCTTTACTAGCGGGTCCTCCTACGAGCAGTACTTC. This encodes CASSFTSGSSYEQYF. Full variable domain (missing parts from reference TRBV5-1 and TRBJ2-7): KAGVTQTPRYLIKTRGQQVTLSCSPISGHRSVSWYQQTPGQGLQFLFEYFSETQRNKGNFPGRFSGRQFSNSRSEMNVSTLELGDSALYLCASSFTSGSSYEQYFGPGTRLTVT.

This chain's CDR3 is CASSNTGQGLWPQHF. In nucleotides, the CDR3 is TGTGCCAGTAGTAACACCGGACAGGGTCTTTGGCCCCAGCATTTT. V is TRBV19 and J is TRBJ1-5; 8 bases fit TRBD1. CDR3 size: 15 residues. Germline lookup yields CDR1 LNHDA and CDR2 SQIVND (reference sequence). Trimming at V came to 4 bases and at J to 9 bases, leaving 11 bases not matched to a gene.

The V and J genes are TRBV3-1 (or the pseudogene TRBV3-2) and TRBJ2-7, with 7 positions matching TRBD2. Germline V CDR1 and CDR2: LGHDT, YNNKEL (reference sequence). The CDR3 covers 13 residues. The trim removed 3 bases at V and 5 bases at J, leaving 4 bases unmatched. The CDR3 here is CASSHAGVNEQYF. The DNA for the CDR3 is TGTGCCAGCAGCCATGCGGGAGTCAACGAGCAGTACTTC.

The J gene is TRBJ2-7, the V gene TRBV19; 9 bases are shared with TRBD1. The CDR3 runs 15 residues. The trim removed 6 bases at V and 4 bases at J, leaving 10 bases unmatched. Germline loops: CDR1 LNHDA, CDR2 SQIVND (reference sequence). The CDR3 coding sequence is TGTGCCAGTAGCCGACCTAGGGGACAGGGTTACGAGCAGTACTTC. It specifies CASSRPRGQGYEQYF.